The clone carrying this T cell receptor (beta chain) occurred a few times. These data originate in a study of blood T cell repertoires in COVID-19. Across the study: COVID-19 samples, acute and convalescent, were from the United States, Italy and Spain. T cells, B-cell-depleted T cells, or PBMCs provided the cDNA or gDNA that served as material.

Original processing notes: The assay estimated nucleated cells by amplifying reference gene primers. This table comes from immunoSEQ multiplex PCR, and its TCRdb copy is limited to in-frame clones, with some not included. The DNA gave D and trimming, while V, J and clone size come from that table. The data contain about 480,000 clones, more than 85% of them singletons. The CDR3 spans 12 residues. V lost 5 bases, J lost 1 base, and 5 bases lay in between. CDR1 and CDR2 (germline): SNHLY, FYNNEI. Sample: peripheral blood. The source of this sequence is a woman aged 25 to 39 with acute or convalescent COVID-19. The chain uses TRBV2 and TRBJ1-1, with D maybe TRBD1 (5 bases). The CDR3 spells CASSQGNTEAFF. The CDR3 region has the DNA TGTGCCAGCAGTCAGGGGAACACTGAAGCTTTCTTT.